This T cell receptor beta chain was sequenced during a study of cytotoxic CD8 clonotypes in ibrutinib-treated CLL. Study results and caveats: Few clonotypes were public, and these shrank or held steady under treatment. In sustained-remission versus progressing patients, sampling times differed.

This clone was observed once. Its antigen is unknown. Some clones are missing from TCRdb's copy, which holds only in-frame ones; the method was immunoSEQ multiplex PCR. Altogether about 72,000 clones are present, about two thirds being singletons, with the ten largest covering about 5.7%. The CDR3 loop spans 15 amino acids. V gave up 8 bases and J gave up 5 bases, with 21 bases separating them. CDR1 and CDR2 (germline): SGHTA, FQGNSA. The sample was PBMCs, taken after 12 months of ibrutinib treatment. This chain uses TRBV7-2 with TRBJ2-5, with no clear D. This clonotype was obtained from a human donor with chronic lymphocytic leukemia. The chain's CDR3 is CASLKDWNMGETQYF. The CDR3 DNA sequence: TGTGCCAGCCTGAAGGATTGGAATATGGGGGAGACCCAGTACTTC.